The clone carrying this T cell receptor (beta chain) was picked up many times. Its cognate antigen is unknown. The length of the CDR3 is 15 residues. Trimming stripped 5 bases from V and 0 bases from J, with 11 bases between. Germline assignment: CDR1 SGHTA and CDR2 FQGNSA. These data originate in a study of T cell repertoires in cytomegalovirus infection. For the study at large: In the study, CMV epitopes included recently identified HLA-C-restricted and well-studied HLA-B-restricted ones. Both CMV infection and a matching HLA type were indicated by public TCR beta signatures. Study-level findings and limits: Summed frequency of public TCR beta families distinguished CMV carriers with the relevant HLA. Predominance within the ex vivo response was attributable to HLA-C-restricted CMV-specific TCR beta clonotypes.

MiXCR, run by TCRdb on the reads, gives a single entry per CDR3 protein. The data contain 100,000 to 150,000 distinct CDR3 sequences, around 30% of them seen just once; the ten biggest clones take up around three fifths. The rearrangement joins TRBV7-2 to TRBJ1-5, with unresolved D. This receptor was taken from a human donor in good health (CMV status not recorded). Some clones in this sample may be carry-over from other donors' samples. Sample: CD8+ T cells from cultured PBMCs, taken from culture after CMV antigen stimulation. This CDR3 reads CASSGDYYSNQPQHF. The CDR3 DNA reads as TGTGCCAGCAGCGGTGACTATTATAGCAATCAGCCCCAGCATTTT.